This T cell receptor beta chain comes out of a study of lymphopenia after photon versus proton radiotherapy. Study conclusions and caveats: Post-nadir diversity loss with photons came from oligoclonal expansion, particularly CD8+ Temra cells.

In regard to this clone: What it binds is not known.

Data came from immunoSEQ multiplex PCR; TCRdb stores just in-frame clones and leaves some out. The sample lists 20,000 to 25,000 clones; around 85% were seen once. CDR1 and CDR2 (germline): SGHKS, YYEKEE (reference sequence). This CDR3 is built from 17 residues. The rearrangement links TRBV5-5 to TRBJ2-5; 15 bases are a match to TRBD2. The DNA end is a closer match to TRBJ2-7, so the J assignment may be wrong. This clonotype originated in a man between 60 and 75 years old with pancreatic cancer. Sequences were derived from peripheral blood, sampled from a patient treated with photon-based radiotherapy. The CDR3 loop reads CASSPPGLAGGSYEQYF. CDR3 sequence (DNA): TGTGCCAGCAGCCCCCCGGGACTAGCGGGGGGTTCCTACGAGCAGTACTTC.